These 20 T cell receptor beta chains were sequenced from one sample in a study of T cells in Graves' hyperthyroidism and ophthalmopathy. Amplification of TCR beta CDR3 regions used RNA as the template. In the first-round RT-PCR of the TCR CDR3, the HTBI primer set was used. TCRdb recomputed calls from the multiplex PCR reads with MiXCR, one row per CDR3 protein. In the table there are hundreds of thousands of distinct CDR3 sequences, approximately 14% of which are singletons. The sequenced sample was blood. These receptors all stem from a woman between 18 and 29 years old with Graves' hyperthyroidism.

This clonotype was seen a handful of times. The chain employs TRBV14 and TRBJ2-1; D is unresolved. The CDR3 extends over 16 amino acids. The germline V gene has CDR1 SGHDN and CDR2 FVKESK. The ends were cut back, 1 base at V and 0 bases at J, with 10 bases in the middle. The CDR3 protein is CASSQVFKSSYNEQFF. The CDR3 DNA is TGTGCCAGCAGCCAAGTGTTCAAGAGCTCCTACAATGAGCAGTTCTTC.

This clonotype was counted many times. The chain carries TRBV20-1 and TRBJ2-7; no clear D gene. From germline, CDR1 is DFQATT and CDR2 SNEGSKA (reference sequence). Trimming took off 2 bases at V and 2 bases at J, with 4 bases between the two ends. The CDR3 length is 11 residues. CDR3 amino acids: CSARRTYEQYF. The CDR3 DNA reads as TGCAGTGCTAGAAGAACCTACGAGCAGTACTTC.

This clonotype was seen repeatedly, ten times or more. The chain carries TRBV12-3 or TRBV12-4 and TRBJ1-2; tentatively, D is TRBD1 (5 bases). The ends were cut back, 1 base at V and 2 bases at J, with 17 bases in the middle. The CDR3 consists of 17 residues. CDR3 residues: CASSLGGGSRRNYGYTF. For the CDR3, the DNA is TGTGCCAGCAGTTTAGGGGGGGGGTCCCGAAGGAACTATGGCTACACCTTC.

CDR3 coding DNA: TGTGCCAGCAGCTTATATTCCGGGAATGAGCAGTTCTTC. Translation gives CASSLYSGNEQFF. This rearrangement joins TRBV11-3 to TRBJ2-1; no clear D. The CDR3 is 13 amino acids. V was trimmed by 2 bases and J by 7 bases, leaving 9 bases between them. Germline values: CDR1 SGHNT, CDR2 YENEEA.

This clonotype came up a few times. J is TRBJ2-3 and V is TRBV20-1, with D maybe TRBD1 (6 bases). CDR3 length: 15 amino acids. CDR1 DFQATT and CDR2 SNEGSKA come from the germline V gene (reference sequence). The ends were cut back, 0 bases at V and 4 bases at J, with 14 bases in the middle. CDR3 in DNA: TGCAGTGCTAGAGATTTTGGGGCAGGGGCAGATACGCAGTATTTT. Translated, it gives CSARDFGAGADTQYF.

The rearrangement joins TRBV27 to TRBJ1-5, with 10 bases that match TRBD1. Germline V gene sequence: CDR1 MNHEY, CDR2 SMNVEV (reference sequence). This CDR3 contains 15 residues. V shed 5 bases and J 8 bases; nucleotides not matched to a gene: 9. The CDR3 nucleotides read TGTGCCAGCAGTATGGGACAGGGGCCAAGAGAGCCCCAGCATTTT. As protein: CASSMGQGPREPQHF.

The rearrangement joins TRBV5-1 to TRBJ2-1, with 10 bases lining up with TRBD1. CDR1 is SGHRS, CDR2 YFSETQ, per germline. Unmatched junction bases numbered 5, after V lost 4 bases and J lost 4 bases. The CDR3 has 15 amino acids. Here the CDR3 DNA reads TGCGCCAGCAGCCCTGACAGGGGGCATTACAATGAGCAGTTCTTC. Its protein product is CASSPDRGHYNEQFF.

This clonotype came up a few times. The chain has TRBV27 and TRBJ1-6; weak D call: TRBD1 (5 bases). CDR1 is MNHEY and CDR2 is SMNVEV in the germline V gene (reference sequence). The CDR3 totals 14 residues. Trimming pared 6 bases from V and 8 bases from J, leaving 14 bases between. This CDR3 is CASRGEEYDSPLHF. In DNA form, the CDR3 reads TGTGCCAGCAGAGGGGAGGAGTATGATTCACCCCTCCACTTT.

This clonotype was recorded a few times. This rearrangement joins TRBV14 to TRBJ2-7; 8 nucleotides align to TRBD1. V was pared by 2 bases and J by 5 bases, with 14 bases of the junction left unmatched. Germline V gene lookup returns CDR1 SGHDN and CDR2 FVKESK. The CDR3 length is 17 residues. The CDR3 nucleotides read TGTGCCAGCAGCCAAACAACGACAGGGGCCAATTTACACGAGCAGTACTTC. This codes for CASSQTTTGANLHEQYF.

This clonotype was counted once. This chain uses TRBV12-3 or TRBV12-4 with TRBJ2-1, with TRBD2 matching 10 bases. The CDR3 length is 16 residues. The V gene end was trimmed by 2 bases and the J gene end by 7 bases; junction bases not matched to a gene: 8. CDR3 sequence reads: CASSLIVAGGLNEQFF. In DNA, the CDR3 is TGTGCCAGCAGTTTAATCGTAGCGGGAGGTTTAAATGAGCAGTTCTTC.

This clonotype came up a few times. J is TRBJ2-6 and V is TRBV15; D unresolved. Per the germline V gene, CDR1 is LNHNV and CDR2 is YYDKDF (reference sequence). CDR3 size: 20 residues. Trimming took off 5 bases at V and 0 bases at J, with 23 bases between the two ends. The CDR3 DNA is TGTGCCACCAGCCCCCGATCCCAAAGGGAAGTACTCTCTGGGGCCAACGTCCTGACTTTC. It yields the protein CATSPRSQREVLSGANVLTF.

V is TRBV4-2 and J is TRBJ1-2, with 9 bases lining up with TRBD1. V shed 4 bases and J 8 bases; nucleotides not matched to a gene: 17. Germline V lookup: CDR1 LGHNA, CDR2 YNFKEQ. This CDR3 contains 17 residues. The CDR3 nucleotides read TGTGCCAGCAGCCCGTCAGGACTCCGGGACAGGGAAGGAGGCTACACCTTC. Protein product: CASSPSGLRDREGGYTF.

The chain employs TRBV7-6 and TRBJ1-1; tentatively, D is TRBD1 (5 bases). Trimming removed 1 base from V and 1 base from J, with 13 bases in between. Germline V gives CDR1 SGHVS, CDR2 FNYEAQ. CDR3 length equals 16 residues. In nucleotides, the CDR3 is TGTGCCAGCAGCTTAGTAACAGGAAAGGGGAACACTGAAGCTTTCTTT. It codes for CASSLVTGKGNTEAFF. The full variable domain, rest sourced from reference TRBV7-6 and TRBJ1-1, is GAGVSQSPRYKVTKRGQDVALRCDPISGHVSLYWYRQALGQGPEFLTYFNYEAQQDKSGLPNDRFSAERPEGSISTLTIQRTEQRDSAMYRCASSLVTGKGNTEAFFGQGTRLTVV.

This clonotype was observed a handful of times. This chain joins TRBV7-8 and TRBJ2-5; 7 nucleotides match TRBD2. The germline CDR1 and CDR2 sequences are SGHVS and FQNEAQ. The V and J ends lost 5 bases and 1 base, in that order; junction bases with no gene match: 13. This CDR3 comprises 17 residues. The CDR3 DNA is TGTGCCAGCAGCCGTCTTTCGGTAGCGGGTCCCCAAGAGACCCAGTACTTC. Protein: CASSRLSVAGPQETQYF. Using reference TRBV7-8 and TRBJ2-5 for the parts outside the CDR3, the full variable domain is GAGVSQSPRYKVAKRGQDVALRCDPISGHVSLFWYQQALGQGPEFLTYFQNEAQLDKSGLPSDRFFAERPEGSVSTLKIQRTQQEDSAVYLCASSRLSVAGPQETQYFGPGTRLLVL.

V gene TRBV6-1 combines with J gene TRBJ2-1, with TRBD1 as a possible D gene (6 bases). There are 14 residues in the CDR3. The V gene lost 7 bases and the J gene lost 7 bases, with 17 bases spanning the gap. Germline lookup yields CDR1 MNHNS and CDR2 SASEGT. CDR3 nucleotide sequence: TGTGCCAGCACTGGGGGCTGGGGGAAGAATGAGCAGTTCTTC. It encodes CASTGGWGKNEQFF.

V and J are TRBV6-2 or TRBV6-3 and TRBJ1-2, with D possibly TRBD1 on 5 matching bases. CDR1 and CDR2 from the germline V gene are MNHEY and SVGEGT. The CDR3 totals 12 residues. The V end was cut by 8 bases, the J end by 4 bases, with 11 bases between. CDR3 sequence reads: CASGGRSYGYTF. DNA of the CDR3: TGTGCCAGCGGGGGACGCAGCTATGGCTACACCTTC.

The chain is built from TRBV6-1 and TRBJ1-2; 7 bases agree with TRBD1. This CDR3 has 18 residues. J gave up 4 bases and V 6 bases, and 20 bases lay outside the gene matches. The V gene's germline CDR1 is MNHNS and CDR2 SASEGT. The CDR3 here is CASRPTTGPLTRGYGYTF. CDR3 nucleotide sequence: TGTGCCAGCAGACCGACGACAGGGCCCTTAACACGGGGCTATGGCTACACCTTC.

The chain is built from TRBV7-2 and TRBJ2-1; 11 bases match TRBD2. The CDR3 totals 15 residues. Germline CDR1 and CDR2: SGHTA and FQGNSA. After removal of 6 bases from V and 5 bases from J, the junction contained 6 bases not matched to a gene. CDR3 in amino acids: CASSRVAGGDNEQFF. The CDR3 nucleotides are TGTGCCAGCAGTCGGGTAGCGGGAGGGGACAATGAGCAGTTCTTC.

This clonotype was counted many times. The chain carries TRBV11-2 and TRBJ2-7; D is tentatively TRBD1 or TRBD2 (6 bases each). V lost 5 bases and J lost 4, with 12 bases in between. Germline V gene lookup returns CDR1 SGHAT and CDR2 FQNNGV. This CDR3 comprises 13 residues. CDR3 in amino acids: CASSDGGGYEQYF. DNA for the CDR3: TGTGCCAGCAGCGACGGAGGGGGGTACGAGCAGTACTTC.

V is TRBV6-1 and J is TRBJ2-7; a weak D match, TRBD1 (6 bases). V shed 1 base and J shed 8 bases, with 9 bases lying between them. Germline V lookup: CDR1 MNHNS, CDR2 SASEGT. The CDR3 has 12 residues. The CDR3 here is CASSEGQGKQYF. In DNA form, the CDR3 reads TGTGCCAGCAGTGAAGGGCAGGGGAAGCAGTACTTC.